These T cell receptor beta chains were read from a single sample in a study of PD-L1 blockade in urothelial cancer. The method was immunoSEQ multiplex PCR; TCRdb's version includes in-frame clones alone and lacks a portion of them. The table includes some 67,000 clones, 85% to 90% detected once. The sequencing used PBMCs, collected around atezolizumab (anti-PD-L1) treatment. These receptors were taken from a man aged 55 to 70 with urothelial cancer. CDR3s include the opening cysteine and the closing phenylalanine or tryptophan. D genes are given only for firm matches. Clone size appears in some rows only: once, few, many, or a class for an expanded clone.

abundance: once; j_gene: TRBJ1-6; v_gene: TRBV13; d_gene: -; CDR3aa: CASSLAQYNSPLHF; CDR3nt: TGTGCCAGCAGCTTAGCTCAGTATAATTCACCCCTCCACTTT
abundance: -; j_gene: TRBJ1-2; v_gene: TRBV18; d_gene: TRBD1; CDR3aa: CASSPRDRGDGYTF; CDR3nt: TGTGCCAGCTCACCAAGAGACAGGGGGGATGGCTACACCTTC
abundance: -; j_gene: TRBJ2-7; v_gene: TRBV5-1; d_gene: TRBD2; CDR3aa: CASSPQAGPHSPYEQYF; CDR3nt: TGCGCCAGCAGCCCCCAAGCGGGGCCCCACTCCCCCTACGAGCAGTACTTC
abundance: -; j_gene: TRBJ1-5; v_gene: TRBV18; d_gene: TRBD1; CDR3aa: CASSPLGQSNQPQHF; CDR3nt: TGTGCCAGCTCACCACTGGGACAGAGCAATCAGCCCCAGCATTTT
abundance: once; j_gene: TRBJ1-3; v_gene: TRBV19; d_gene: TRBD1; CDR3aa: CASSNQGDSTGNTIYF; CDR3nt: TGTGCCAGTAGTAATCAGGGGGACTCTACTGGAAACACCATATATTTT
abundance: -; j_gene: TRBJ1-4; v_gene: TRBV7-9; d_gene: -; CDR3aa: CASSYRHRDGEKLFF; CDR3nt: TGTGCCAGCAGCTACCGCCACAGGGACGGGGAAAAACTGTTTTTT
abundance: -; j_gene: TRBJ2-5; v_gene: TRBV6-1; d_gene: -; CDR3aa: CASSGPSAEETQYF; CDR3nt: TGTGCCAGCAGTGGACCTAGCGCCGAAGAGACCCAGTACTTC
abundance: once; j_gene: TRBJ2-7; v_gene: TRBV5-1; d_gene: TRBD1; CDR3aa: CASSFSGTGAAEQYF; CDR3nt: TGCGCCAGCAGCTTTTCCGGGACAGGGGCCGCCGAGCAGTACTTC
abundance: -; j_gene: TRBJ2-7; v_gene: TRBV7-2; d_gene: -; CDR3aa: CASSLGYRVDFVDEQYF; CDR3nt: TGTGCCAGCAGCTTAGGGTACAGGGTAGATTTCGTGGACGAGCAGTACTTC
abundance: -; j_gene: TRBJ2-2; v_gene: TRBV28; d_gene: -; CDR3aa: CASSLRQYTGELFF; CDR3nt: TGTGCCAGCAGTTTGCGACAGTACACCGGGGAGCTGTTTTTT
abundance: -; j_gene: TRBJ1-1; v_gene: TRBV6-1; d_gene: -; CDR3aa: CASSLTRGGTEAFF; CDR3nt: TGTGCCAGCAGCCTAACCCGCGGGGGGACTGAAGCTTTCTTT
abundance: -; j_gene: TRBJ1-2; v_gene: TRBV7-2; d_gene: TRBD1; CDR3aa: CASSLVRTGSVYTF; CDR3nt: TGTGCCAGCAGCTTAGTACGGACAGGGTCTGTGTACACCTTC
abundance: -; j_gene: TRBJ2-5; v_gene: TRBV5-1; d_gene: TRBD1; CDR3aa: CASSPQGARETQYF; CDR3nt: TGCGCCAGCAGCCCACAGGGGGCTCGGGAGACCCAGTACTTC
abundance: -; j_gene: TRBJ1-1; v_gene: TRBV28; d_gene: -; CDR3aa: CASSSLRGVNTEAFF; CDR3nt: TGTGCCAGCAGTTCCCTCCGGGGGGTGAACACTGAAGCTTTCTTT
abundance: -; j_gene: TRBJ1-6; v_gene: TRBV30; d_gene: -; CDR3aa: CAWGQRNSPLHF; CDR3nt: TGTGCCTGGGGACAGAGGAATTCACCCCTCCACTTT
abundance: -; j_gene: TRBJ2-3; v_gene: TRBV15; d_gene: TRBD2; CDR3aa: CATSREPGGVTDTQYF; CDR3nt: TGTGCCACCAGCAGAGAGCCGGGGGGGGTCACAGATACGCAGTATTTT
abundance: -; j_gene: TRBJ2-1; v_gene: TRBV19; d_gene: TRBD2; CDR3aa: CASSSSGGATNEQFF; CDR3nt: TGTGCCAGTAGTAGTAGCGGGGGGGCCACCAATGAGCAGTTCTTC
abundance: once; j_gene: TRBJ1-5; v_gene: TRBV18; d_gene: TRBD1; CDR3aa: CASSPGDTRGQRGNQPQHF; CDR3nt: TGTGCCAGCTCACCTGGGGACACCCGGGGACAGAGGGGGAATCAGCCCCAGCATTTT
abundance: -; j_gene: TRBJ2-7; v_gene: TRBV2; d_gene: -; CDR3aa: CASSLGALYEQYF; CDR3nt: TGTGCCAGCAGTCTGGGGGCATTGTACGAGCAGTACTTC
abundance: -; j_gene: TRBJ1-1; v_gene: TRBV7-2; d_gene: TRBD1; CDR3aa: CASSFDRGTEAFF; CDR3nt: TGTGCCAGCAGCTTTGACAGGGGCACTGAAGCTTTCTTT
abundance: -; j_gene: TRBJ2-3; v_gene: TRBV7-8; d_gene: TRBD2; CDR3aa: CASSSGLAGTRTDTQYF; CDR3nt: TGTGCCAGCAGCTCGGGACTAGCGGGTACCCGCACAGATACGCAGTATTTT
abundance: -; j_gene: TRBJ1-1; v_gene: TRBV5-4; d_gene: TRBD1; CDR3aa: CASSYPTGMNTEAFF; CDR3nt: TGTGCCAGCAGCTACCCGACAGGGATGAACACTGAAGCTTTCTTT
abundance: -; j_gene: TRBJ1-1; v_gene: TRBV7-8; d_gene: -; CDR3aa: CASSLVARRNTEAFF; CDR3nt: TGTGCCAGCAGCTTAGTCGCCCGGAGGAACACTGAAGCTTTCTTT
abundance: -; j_gene: TRBJ2-1; v_gene: TRBV11-3; d_gene: TRBD2; CDR3aa: CASRLTSGSNEQFF; CDR3nt: TGTGCCAGCAGGCTCACTAGCGGGAGCAATGAGCAGTTCTTC
abundance: -; j_gene: TRBJ2-2; v_gene: TRBV4-3; d_gene: TRBD2; CDR3aa: CASSQGLLAGVTGAGELFF; CDR3nt: TGCGCCAGCAGCCAAGGTCTCCTAGCGGGAGTTACCGGGGCCGGGGAGCTGTTTTTT
abundance: -; j_gene: TRBJ2-2; v_gene: TRBV18; d_gene: -; CDR3aa: CASSPAGTNTGELFF; CDR3nt: TGTGCCAGCTCACCGGCGGGAACGAACACCGGGGAGCTGTTTTTT
abundance: -; j_gene: TRBJ1-6; v_gene: TRBV27; d_gene: -; CDR3aa: CASKRQMNSPLHF; CDR3nt: TGTGCCAGCAAGCGACAGATGAATTCACCCCTCCACTTT
abundance: -; j_gene: TRBJ2-7; v_gene: TRBV6-5; d_gene: TRBD1; CDR3aa: CASSYSVGQGPYEQYF; CDR3nt: TGTGCCAGCAGTTACTCAGTGGGACAGGGGCCCTACGAGCAGTACTTC
abundance: once; j_gene: TRBJ2-5; v_gene: TRBV6-6; d_gene: -; CDR3aa: CASSYHRVTRETQYF; CDR3nt: TGTGCCAGCAGTTACCACAGGGTAACGCGAGAGACCCAGTACTTC
abundance: few; j_gene: TRBJ2-7; v_gene: TRBV18; d_gene: TRBD1; CDR3aa: CASSPGTGDEQYF; CDR3nt: TGTGCCAGCTCACCCGGGACAGGGGACGAGCAGTACTTC
abundance: -; j_gene: TRBJ1-6; v_gene: TRBV25-1; d_gene: -; CDR3aa: CASSGRTQSQGSPLHF; CDR3nt: TGTGCCAGCAGTGGGAGGACTCAGTCCCAAGGTTCACCCCTCCACTTT
abundance: -; j_gene: TRBJ2-7; v_gene: TRBV13; d_gene: -; CDR3aa: CASSLWPGEQYF; CDR3nt: TGTGCCAGCAGCTTATGGCCAGGCGAGCAGTACTTC
abundance: few; j_gene: TRBJ2-1; v_gene: TRBV6-1; d_gene: TRBD1; CDR3aa: CASKPTGAYDEQFF; CDR3nt: TGTGCCAGCAAGCCGACAGGGGCCTACGATGAGCAGTTCTTC
abundance: -; j_gene: TRBJ2-7; v_gene: TRBV5-1; d_gene: -; CDR3aa: CASSLGQANSYEQYF; CDR3nt: TGCGCCAGCAGCTTAGGCCAGGCCAACTCCTACGAGCAGTACTTC
abundance: -; j_gene: TRBJ2-7; v_gene: TRBV28; d_gene: -; CDR3aa: CASSITYEQYF; CDR3nt: TGTGCCAGCAGTATCACCTACGAGCAGTACTTC
abundance: -; j_gene: TRBJ2-3; v_gene: TRBV6-1; d_gene: -; CDR3aa: CASSGRESRSTDTQYF; CDR3nt: TGTGCCAGCAGTGGCCGGGAGTCGCGGAGCACAGATACGCAGTATTTT
abundance: -; j_gene: TRBJ1-2; v_gene: TRBV21-1; d_gene: -; CDR3aa: CASSRDRGDGYTF; CDR3nt: TGTGCCAGCAGCAGAGACCGGGGAGATGGCTACACCTTC
abundance: -; j_gene: TRBJ1-4; v_gene: TRBV30; d_gene: -; CDR3aa: CASRGEDEKLFF; CDR3nt: TGTGCCTCCAGGGGAGAGGATGAAAAACTGTTTTTT
abundance: -; j_gene: TRBJ2-3; v_gene: TRBV27; d_gene: -; CDR3aa: CASSRHSNPGGSTDTQYF; CDR3nt: TGTGCCAGCAGCCGACACTCTAATCCCGGGGGATCCACAGATACGCAGTATTTT
abundance: -; j_gene: TRBJ2-7; v_gene: TRBV19; d_gene: TRBD2; CDR3aa: CATSSGLGWTGYEQYF; CDR3nt: TGTGCCACCTCTTCGGGACTAGGATGGACCGGATACGAGCAGTACTTC
abundance: once; j_gene: TRBJ2-3; v_gene: TRBV5-1; d_gene: -; CDR3aa: CASSRFGGSDTQYF; CDR3nt: TGCGCCAGCAGCCGATTCGGGGGATCAGATACGCAGTATTTT
abundance: -; j_gene: TRBJ2-3; v_gene: TRBV9; d_gene: -; CDR3aa: CASSVEGTLTDTQYF; CDR3nt: TGTGCCAGCAGCGTAGAGGGGACTCTCACAGATACGCAGTATTTT
abundance: -; j_gene: TRBJ2-7; v_gene: TRBV5-1; d_gene: TRBD2; CDR3aa: CASSLAPGLAAYEQYF; CDR3nt: TGCGCCAGCAGCTTGGCCCCAGGACTAGCAGCCTACGAGCAGTACTTC
abundance: -; j_gene: TRBJ2-7; v_gene: TRBV9; d_gene: -; CDR3aa: CASSLQGDGEQYF; CDR3nt: TGTGCCAGCAGCTTACAGGGTGACGGCGAGCAGTACTTC
abundance: -; j_gene: TRBJ1-4; v_gene: TRBV5-1; d_gene: -; CDR3aa: CASSLTQGANEKLFF; CDR3nt: TGCGCCAGCAGCTTGACACAGGGCGCTAATGAAAAACTGTTTTTT
abundance: -; j_gene: TRBJ1-5; v_gene: TRBV5-1; d_gene: -; CDR3aa: CASPTSNSNQPQHF; CDR3nt: TGCGCCAGCCCGACATCAAATAGCAATCAGCCCCAGCATTTT
abundance: -; j_gene: TRBJ2-2; v_gene: TRBV7-9; d_gene: TRBD1; CDR3aa: CASIQGGHTGELFF; CDR3nt: TGTGCCAGCATCCAAGGGGGCCACACCGGGGAGCTGTTTTTT
abundance: -; j_gene: TRBJ2-3; v_gene: TRBV10-3; d_gene: TRBD2; CDR3aa: CAISGASGGAADTQYF; CDR3nt: TGTGCCATCAGTGGAGCTAGCGGGGGGGCCGCAGATACGCAGTATTTT
abundance: -; j_gene: TRBJ2-5; v_gene: TRBV5-1; d_gene: TRBD1; CDR3aa: CASSSDGQGASETQYF; CDR3nt: TGCGCCAGCAGCTCGGACGGACAGGGGGCATCCGAGACCCAGTACTTC
abundance: -; j_gene: TRBJ1-1; v_gene: TRBV15; d_gene: -; CDR3aa: CATSRDLGGLGPGAFF; CDR3nt: TGTGCCACCAGCAGAGATCTCGGGGGGCTCGGTCCGGGGGCTTTCTTT
abundance: -; j_gene: TRBJ2-1; v_gene: TRBV5-1; d_gene: TRBD2; CDR3aa: CASSLRLAGVQFF; CDR3nt: TGCGCCAGCAGCTTGCGACTAGCGGGGGTGCAGTTCTTC
abundance: -; j_gene: TRBJ1-2; v_gene: TRBV27; d_gene: TRBD1; CDR3aa: CASSLKAGGSYGYTF; CDR3nt: TGTGCCAGCAGTTTAAAGGCAGGGGGCAGCTATGGCTACACCTTC